The sequence of this TCR beta chain was determined in a study of T cell changes during pregnancy in multiple sclerosis. V lost 2 bases to trimming and J lost 0 bases, with 6 bases between them. Germline V CDR1 and CDR2: SGHKS, YYEKEE (reference sequence). This CDR3 comprises 14 residues. Here immunoSEQ multiplex PCR was the method, and the copy in TCRdb shows in-frame clones only, minus some. The repertoire holds approximately 120,000 clones, with 95% to 98% as singletons. The sequences come from peripheral blood, collected after pregnancy. The clonotype comes from a female donor with multiple sclerosis, enrolled in a pregnancy study. The J gene is TRBJ2-1, the V gene TRBV5-5, with D uncertain. The CDR3 protein is CASSFSPSYNEQFF. Written as DNA, the CDR3 is TGTGCCAGCAGCTTCAGTCCCTCCTACAATGAGCAGTTCTTC.